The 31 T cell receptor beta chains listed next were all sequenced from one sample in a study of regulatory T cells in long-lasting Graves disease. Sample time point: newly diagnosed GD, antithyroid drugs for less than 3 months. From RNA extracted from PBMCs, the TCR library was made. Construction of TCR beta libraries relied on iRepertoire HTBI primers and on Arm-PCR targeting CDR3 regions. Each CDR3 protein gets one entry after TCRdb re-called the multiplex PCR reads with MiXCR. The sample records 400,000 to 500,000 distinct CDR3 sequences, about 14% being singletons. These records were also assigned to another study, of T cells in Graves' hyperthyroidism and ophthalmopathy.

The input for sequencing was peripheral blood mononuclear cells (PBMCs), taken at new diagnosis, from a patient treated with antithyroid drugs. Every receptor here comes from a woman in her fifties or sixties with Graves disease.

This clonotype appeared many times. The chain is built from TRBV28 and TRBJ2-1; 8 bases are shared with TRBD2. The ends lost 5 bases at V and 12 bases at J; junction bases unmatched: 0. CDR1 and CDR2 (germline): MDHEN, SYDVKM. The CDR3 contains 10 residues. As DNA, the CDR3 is TGTGCCAGCAGTGGGACTAGGCAGTTCTTC. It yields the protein CASSGTRQFF.

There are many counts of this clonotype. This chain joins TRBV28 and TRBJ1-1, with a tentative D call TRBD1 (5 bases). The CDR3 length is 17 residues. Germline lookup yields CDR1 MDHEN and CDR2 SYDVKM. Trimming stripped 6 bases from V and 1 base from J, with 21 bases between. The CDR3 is CASRSWGHGGGNTEAFF. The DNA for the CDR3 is TGTGCCAGCAGGAGTTGGGGCCACGGGGGGGGGAACACTGAAGCTTTCTTT.

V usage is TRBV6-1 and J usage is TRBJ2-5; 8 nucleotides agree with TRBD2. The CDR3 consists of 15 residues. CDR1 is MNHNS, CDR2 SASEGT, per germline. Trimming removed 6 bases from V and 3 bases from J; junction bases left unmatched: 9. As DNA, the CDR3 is TGTGCCAGCAGCGCGGGACCAGCGGGAGAAGAGACCCAGTACTTC. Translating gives CASSAGPAGEETQYF.

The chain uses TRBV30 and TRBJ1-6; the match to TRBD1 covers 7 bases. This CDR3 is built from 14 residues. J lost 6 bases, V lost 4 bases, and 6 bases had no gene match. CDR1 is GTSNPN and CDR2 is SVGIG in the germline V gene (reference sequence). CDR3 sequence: CAWKMDRLNSPLHF. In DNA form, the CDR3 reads TGTGCCTGGAAGATGGACAGGCTTAATTCACCCCTCCACTTT. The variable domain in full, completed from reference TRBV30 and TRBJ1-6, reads SQTIHQWPATLVQPVGSPLSLECTVEGTSNPNLYWYRQAAGRGLQLLFYSVGIGQISSEVPQNLSASRPQDRQFILSSKKLLLSDSGFYLCAWKMDRLNSPLHFGNGTRLTVT.

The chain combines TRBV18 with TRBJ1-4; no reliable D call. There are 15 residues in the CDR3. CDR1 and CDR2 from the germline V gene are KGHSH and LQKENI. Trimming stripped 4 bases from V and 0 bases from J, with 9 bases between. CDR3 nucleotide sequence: TGTGCCAGCTCACGAGTCTTTGCAACTAATGAAAAACTGTTTTTT. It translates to CASSRVFATNEKLFF.

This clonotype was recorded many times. CDR3 loop: CASTSRTSGSRAYEQYF. In nucleotides, the CDR3 is TGTGCCAGCACCTCGAGGACTAGCGGGAGTCGGGCCTACGAGCAGTACTTC. The V gene is TRBV28, the J gene TRBJ2-7, with 13 bases that match TRBD2. Germline values: CDR1 MDHEN, CDR2 SYDVKM. The V and J ends lost 7 bases and 2 bases, in that order; junction bases with no gene match: 11. This CDR3 contains 17 residues.

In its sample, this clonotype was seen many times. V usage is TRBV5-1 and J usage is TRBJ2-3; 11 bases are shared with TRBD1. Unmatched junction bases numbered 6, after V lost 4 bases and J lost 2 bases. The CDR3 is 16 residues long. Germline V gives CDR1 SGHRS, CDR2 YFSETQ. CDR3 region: CASSGTDRGPTDTQYF. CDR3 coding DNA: TGCGCCAGCAGCGGGACGGACAGGGGGCCCACAGATACGCAGTATTTT.

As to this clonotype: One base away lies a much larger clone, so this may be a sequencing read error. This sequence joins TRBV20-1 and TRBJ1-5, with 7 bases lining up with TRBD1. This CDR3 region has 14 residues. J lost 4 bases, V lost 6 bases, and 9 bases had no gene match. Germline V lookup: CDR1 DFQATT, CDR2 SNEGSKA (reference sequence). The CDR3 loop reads CSAQGGGTNQPQHF. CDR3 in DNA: TGCAGTGCCCAGGGAGGGGGCACGAATCAGCCCCAGCATTTT.

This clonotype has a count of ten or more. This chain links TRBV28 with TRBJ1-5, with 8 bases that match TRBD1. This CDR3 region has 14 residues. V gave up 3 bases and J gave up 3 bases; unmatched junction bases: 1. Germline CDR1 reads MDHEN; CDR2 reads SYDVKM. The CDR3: CASSLGQDNQPQHF. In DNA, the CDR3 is TGTGCCAGCAGTTTGGGACAGGACAATCAGCCCCAGCATTTT.

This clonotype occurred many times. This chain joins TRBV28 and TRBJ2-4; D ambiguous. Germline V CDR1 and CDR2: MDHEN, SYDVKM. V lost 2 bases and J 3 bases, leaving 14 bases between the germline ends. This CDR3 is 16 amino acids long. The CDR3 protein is CASSLVHGLDKNIQYF. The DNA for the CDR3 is TGTGCCAGCAGTTTAGTGCATGGGCTAGACAAAAACATTCAGTACTTC. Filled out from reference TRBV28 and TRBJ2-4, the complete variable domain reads DVKVTQSSRYLVKRTGEKVFLECVQDMDHENMFWYRQDPGLGLRLIYFSYDVKMKEKGDIPEGYSVSREKKERFSLILESASTNQTSMYLCASSLVHGLDKNIQYFGAGTRLSVL.

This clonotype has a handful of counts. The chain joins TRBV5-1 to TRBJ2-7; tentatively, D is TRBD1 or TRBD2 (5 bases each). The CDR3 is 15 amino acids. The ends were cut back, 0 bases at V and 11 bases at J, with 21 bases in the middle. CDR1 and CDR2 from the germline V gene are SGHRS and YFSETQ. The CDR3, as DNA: TGCGCCAGCAGCTTGGCTACGAACCGGGACCCGGAGAAGTACTTC. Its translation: CASSLATNRDPEKYF. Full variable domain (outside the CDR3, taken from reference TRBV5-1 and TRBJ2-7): KAGVTQTPRYLIKTRGQQVTLSCSPISGHRSVSWYQQTPGQGLQFLFEYFSETQRNKGNFPGRFSGRQFSNSRSEMNVSTLELGDSALYLCASSLATNRDPEKYFGPGTRLTVT.

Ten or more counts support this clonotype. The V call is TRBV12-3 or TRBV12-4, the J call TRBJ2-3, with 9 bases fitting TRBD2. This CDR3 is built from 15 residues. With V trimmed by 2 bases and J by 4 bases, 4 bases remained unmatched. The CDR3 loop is CASSLSAGGSDTQYF. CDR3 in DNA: TGTGCCAGCAGTTTATCAGCGGGAGGATCAGATACGCAGTATTTT.

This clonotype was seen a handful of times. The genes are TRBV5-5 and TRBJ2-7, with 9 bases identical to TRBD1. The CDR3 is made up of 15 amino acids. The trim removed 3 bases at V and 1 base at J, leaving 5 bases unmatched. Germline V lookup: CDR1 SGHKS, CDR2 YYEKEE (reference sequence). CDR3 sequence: CASSSRTGDSYEQYF. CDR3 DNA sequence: TGTGCCAGCAGCTCCCGGACAGGGGATTCCTACGAGCAGTACTTC. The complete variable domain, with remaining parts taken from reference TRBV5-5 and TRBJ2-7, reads DAGVTQSPTHLIKTRGQQVTLRCSPISGHKSVSWYQQVLGQGPQFIFQYYEKEERGRGNFPDRFSARQFPNYSSELNVNALLLGDSALYLCASSSRTGDSYEQYFGPGTRLTVT.

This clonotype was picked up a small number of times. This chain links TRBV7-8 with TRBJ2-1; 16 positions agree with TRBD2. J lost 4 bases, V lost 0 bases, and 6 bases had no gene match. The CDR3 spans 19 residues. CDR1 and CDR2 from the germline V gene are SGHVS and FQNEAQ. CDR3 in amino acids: CASSLAYSGLAGGYNEQFF. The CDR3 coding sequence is TGTGCCAGCAGCTTAGCGTATTCGGGACTAGCGGGAGGGTACAATGAGCAGTTCTTC.

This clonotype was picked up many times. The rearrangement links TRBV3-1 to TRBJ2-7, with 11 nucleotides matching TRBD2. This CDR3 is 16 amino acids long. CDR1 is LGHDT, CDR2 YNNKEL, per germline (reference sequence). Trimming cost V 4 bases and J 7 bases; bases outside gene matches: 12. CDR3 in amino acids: CASSPASGLAGGEQYF. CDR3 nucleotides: TGTGCCAGCAGCCCCGCAAGCGGACTAGCGGGTGGGGAGCAGTACTTC.

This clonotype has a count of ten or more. Here the CDR3 DNA reads TGCGCCAGCAGCTTGGAGTTAGGAGGAACAGATACGCAGTATTTT. Protein product: CASSLELGGTDTQYF. The chain combines TRBV5-1 with TRBJ2-3; D may be TRBD2 (5 bases). V gave up 0 bases and J gave up 3 bases, with 11 bases separating them. This CDR3 contains 15 residues. In germline, CDR1 is SGHRS, CDR2 YFSETQ.

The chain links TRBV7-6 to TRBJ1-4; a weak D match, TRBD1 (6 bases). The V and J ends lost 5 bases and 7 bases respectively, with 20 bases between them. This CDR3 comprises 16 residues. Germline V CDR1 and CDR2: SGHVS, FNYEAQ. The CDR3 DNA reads TGTGCCAGCAGCCTCCGCGTTGGGGGGCTTGGTGAAAAACTGTTTTTT. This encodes CASSLRVGGLGEKLFF.

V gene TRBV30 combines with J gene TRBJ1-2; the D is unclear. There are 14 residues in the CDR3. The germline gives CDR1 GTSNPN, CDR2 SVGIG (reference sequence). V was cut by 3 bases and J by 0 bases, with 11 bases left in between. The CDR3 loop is CAWSAGYSNYGYTF. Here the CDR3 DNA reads TGTGCCTGGAGCGCGGGGTATTCTAACTATGGCTACACCTTC.

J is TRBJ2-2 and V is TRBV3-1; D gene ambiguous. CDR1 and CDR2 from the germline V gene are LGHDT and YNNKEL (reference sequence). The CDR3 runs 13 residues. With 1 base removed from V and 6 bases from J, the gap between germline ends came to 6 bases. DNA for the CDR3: TGTGCCAGCAGCCAAGGAAGGTCCGGGGAGCTGTTTTTT. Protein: CASSQGRSGELFF.

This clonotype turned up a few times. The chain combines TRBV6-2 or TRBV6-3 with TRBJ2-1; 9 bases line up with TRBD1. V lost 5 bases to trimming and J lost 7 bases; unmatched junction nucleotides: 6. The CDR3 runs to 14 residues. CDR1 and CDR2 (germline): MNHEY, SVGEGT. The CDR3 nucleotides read TGTGCCAGCAGTGAAGGGACAGGGTCAAATGAGCAGTTCTTC. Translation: CASSEGTGSNEQFF.

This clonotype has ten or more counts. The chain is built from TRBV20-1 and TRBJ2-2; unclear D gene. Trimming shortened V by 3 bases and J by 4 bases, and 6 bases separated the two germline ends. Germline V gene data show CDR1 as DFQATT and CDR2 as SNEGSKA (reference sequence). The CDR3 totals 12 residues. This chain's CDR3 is CSARPSTGELFF. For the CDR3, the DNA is TGCAGTGCTAGGCCCTCCACCGGGGAGCTGTTTTTT.

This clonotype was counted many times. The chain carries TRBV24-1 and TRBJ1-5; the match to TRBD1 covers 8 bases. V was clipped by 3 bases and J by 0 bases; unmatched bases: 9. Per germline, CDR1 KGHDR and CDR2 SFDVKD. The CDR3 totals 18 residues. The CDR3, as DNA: TGTGCCACCAGTGATATCGACAGGGGCCACTATAGCAATCAGCCCCAGCATTTT. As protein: CATSDIDRGHYSNQPQHF.

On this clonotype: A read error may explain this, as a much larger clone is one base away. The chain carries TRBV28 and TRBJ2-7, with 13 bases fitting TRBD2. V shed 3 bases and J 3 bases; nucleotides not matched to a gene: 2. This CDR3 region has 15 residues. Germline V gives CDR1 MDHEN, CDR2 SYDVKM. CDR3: CASSFGLAGVYEQYF. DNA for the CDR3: TGTGCCAGCAGTTTTGGACTAGCGGGAGTCTACGAGCAGTACTTC.

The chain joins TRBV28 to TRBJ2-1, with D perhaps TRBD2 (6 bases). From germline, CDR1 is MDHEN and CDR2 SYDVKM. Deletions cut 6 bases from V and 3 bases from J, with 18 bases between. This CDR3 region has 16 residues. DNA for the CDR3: TGTGCCAGCAGCACCTCCCAAGCGGGCCACTACAATGAGCAGTTCTTC. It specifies CASSTSQAGHYNEQFF.

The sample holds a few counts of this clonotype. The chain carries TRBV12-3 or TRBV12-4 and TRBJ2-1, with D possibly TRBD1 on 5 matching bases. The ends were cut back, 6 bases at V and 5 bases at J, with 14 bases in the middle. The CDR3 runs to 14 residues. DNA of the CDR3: TGTGCCAGCAGCCTTGGACACCTTAACAATGAGCAGTTCTTC. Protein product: CASSLGHLNNEQFF.

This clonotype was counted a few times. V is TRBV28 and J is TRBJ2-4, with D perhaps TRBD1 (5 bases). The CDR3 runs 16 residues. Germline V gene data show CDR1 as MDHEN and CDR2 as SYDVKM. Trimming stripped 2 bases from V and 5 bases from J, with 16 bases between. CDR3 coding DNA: TGTGCCAGCAGTTTAAATTTAGGGGTGTTGGAAAACATTCAGTACTTC. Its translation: CASSLNLGVLENIQYF.

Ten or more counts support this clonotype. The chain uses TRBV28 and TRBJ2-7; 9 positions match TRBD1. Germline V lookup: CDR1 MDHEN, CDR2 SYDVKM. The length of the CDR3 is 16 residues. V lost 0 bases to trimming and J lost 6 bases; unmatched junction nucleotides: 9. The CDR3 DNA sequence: TGTGCCAGCAGTTTATGGAGACTACGGGACAGGGTCGAGCAGTACTTC. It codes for CASSLWRLRDRVEQYF. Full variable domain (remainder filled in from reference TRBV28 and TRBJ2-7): DVKVTQSSRYLVKRTGEKVFLECVQDMDHENMFWYRQDPGLGLRLIYFSYDVKMKEKGDIPEGYSVSREKKERFSLILESASTNQTSMYLCASSLWRLRDRVEQYFGPGTRLTVT.

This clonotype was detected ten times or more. CDR3 coding DNA: TGCGCCAGCAGCTTGGCCCCCCCGGGGTCCTACGAGCAGTACTTC. This encodes CASSLAPPGSYEQYF. The chain employs TRBV5-1 and TRBJ2-7; a weak D match, TRBD2 (5 bases). The CDR3 contains 15 residues. Germline V gives CDR1 SGHRS, CDR2 YFSETQ. V lost 0 bases to trimming and J lost 1 base, with 11 bases between them.

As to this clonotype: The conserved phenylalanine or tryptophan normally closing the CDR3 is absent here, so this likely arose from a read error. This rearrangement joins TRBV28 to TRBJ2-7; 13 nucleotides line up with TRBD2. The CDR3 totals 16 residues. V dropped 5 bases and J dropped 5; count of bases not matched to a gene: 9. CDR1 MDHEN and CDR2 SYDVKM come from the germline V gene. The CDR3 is CASSPLLAGGLDEQYY. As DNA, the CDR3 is TGTGCCAGCAGTCCCCTACTAGCGGGAGGGCTAGACGAGCAGTACTAC.

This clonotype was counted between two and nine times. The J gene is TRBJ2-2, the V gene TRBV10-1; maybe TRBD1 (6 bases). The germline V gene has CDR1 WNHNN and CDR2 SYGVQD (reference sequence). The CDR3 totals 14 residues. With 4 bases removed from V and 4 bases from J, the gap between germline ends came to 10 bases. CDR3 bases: TGCGCCAGCAGTGGACAGGCGACCACCGGGGAGCTGTTTTTT. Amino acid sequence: CASSGQATTGELFF.

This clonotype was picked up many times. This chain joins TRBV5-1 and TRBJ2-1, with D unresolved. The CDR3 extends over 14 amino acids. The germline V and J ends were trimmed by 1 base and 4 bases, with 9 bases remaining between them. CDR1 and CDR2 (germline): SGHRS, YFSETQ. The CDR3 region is CASSLRTAYNEQFF. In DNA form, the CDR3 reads TGCGCCAGCAGCTTGCGGACCGCTTACAATGAGCAGTTCTTC.